This TCR beta chain was retrieved from a study of molecular identifiers for immune sequencing clone quantification. This clonotype was observed many times. The antigen is not known. Study-wide findings and caveats: Jurkat TCR RNA spiked in from one cell (amid 960,000 or so naive cells) was reportedly detectable.

Sorting defined naive CD8 T cells as CD8+CD4-CCR7+CD45RA+. Germline values: CDR1 MNHEY, CDR2 SMNVEV (reference sequence). The CDR3 is made up of 15 amino acids. V was clipped by 1 base and J by 2 bases, with 10 bases between them. It was with previously described methods and listed TCR primers that bulk TCR libraries were made. One entry per CDR3 protein results from TCRdb running MiXCR on the PCR reads. The sample has about 510,000 distinct CDR3 sequences, roughly 23% seen once; the top ten hold approximately 0.84%. The sequencing input was naive CD8+ T cells from blood, with Jurkat cell RNA spiked in. The subset denotes: FACS-sorted CD8+CD4-CCR7+CD45RA+ naive T cells. The origin of this receptor is a human donor in good health. Some libraries in this study had Jurkat cell RNA spiked in. V gene TRBV27 combines with J gene TRBJ2-3; D is ambiguous. CDR3 DNA: TGTGCCAGCAGTTTATTTGGGCGTACCACAGATACGCAGTATTTT. This encodes CASSLFGRTTDTQYF.